The 13 T cell receptor beta chains given below trace back to one sample, sequenced in a study of blood T cell repertoires in COVID-19. The method was immunoSEQ multiplex PCR; TCRdb's version includes in-frame clones alone and lacks a portion of them. This sample has a few hundred thousand clones, with about 85% found just once. Sequencing used PBMCs or T cells enriched from blood (not recorded which). The receptor source for this set is a man in his forties who had recovered from COVID-19.

The chain employs TRBV24-1 and TRBJ2-3; 10 nucleotides align to TRBD2. CDR1 KGHDR and CDR2 SFDVKD come from the germline V gene. The CDR3 contains 16 residues. The V gene end was trimmed by 3 bases and the J gene end by 5 bases; junction bases not matched to a gene: 7. The CDR3 loop is CATSDPSGRAQDTQYF. The CDR3 DNA is TGTGCCACCAGTGATCCAAGCGGGAGGGCCCAAGATACGCAGTATTTT.

The DNA of the CDR3 is TGTGCCAGCAGACGATCCGGGACACAGAACACTGAAGCTTTCTTT. Protein product: CASRRSGTQNTEAFF. V usage is TRBV11-2 and J usage is TRBJ1-1; tentatively, D is TRBD1 (6 bases). The CDR3 is 15 residues long. Trimming pared 6 bases from V and 1 base from J, leaving 15 bases between. Germline V gene data show CDR1 as SGHAT and CDR2 as FQNNGV.

This clone was seen just once. The V call is TRBV6-5, the J call TRBJ2-7, with no clear D. Germline-derived CDR1 and CDR2 are MNHEY and SVGAGI. CDR3 size: 14 residues. Trimming removed 4 bases from V and 3 bases from J, with 13 bases in between. The DNA of the CDR3 is TGTGCCAGCAGTTGTCTCTTACTTAGCTACGAGCAGTACTTC. Its protein is CASSCLLLSYEQYF.

This chain connects TRBV27 to TRBJ2-1; D may be TRBD1 (5 bases). This CDR3 contains 12 residues. Trimming stripped 4 bases from V and 9 bases from J, with 10 bases between. Germline V gene sequence: CDR1 MNHEY, CDR2 SMNVEV (reference sequence). The CDR3 region is CASSSQGTEQFF. CDR3 nucleotides: TGTGCCAGCAGTTCCCAGGGCACTGAGCAGTTCTTC.

The rearrangement joins TRBV25-1 to TRBJ1-4; 7 bases align to TRBD1. The junction had 13 bases not matched to a gene; V was cut back by 8 bases and J by 7 bases. The CDR3 loop spans 15 amino acids. Germline V gene data show CDR1 as MGHDK and CDR2 as SYGVNS. The CDR3 loop is CASEPNQGGGEKLFF. Here the CDR3 DNA reads TGTGCCAGCGAACCAAACCAGGGGGGCGGTGAAAAACTGTTTTTT.

This sequence joins TRBV18 and TRBJ1-6; D possibly corresponds to TRBD1 (5 bases). The CDR3 has 14 residues. CDR1 KGHSH and CDR2 LQKENI come from the germline V gene. The germline V and J ends were trimmed by 6 bases and 4 bases, with 10 bases remaining between them. In DNA, the CDR3 is TGTGCCAGCTCGGACAAGAGATATAATTCACCCCTCCACTTT. Translation: CASSDKRYNSPLHF.

This clone turned up a few times. The J gene is TRBJ1-2, the V gene TRBV2; TRBD1 aligns across 8 bases. V shed 9 bases and J 7 bases; nucleotides not matched to a gene: 19. CDR1 and CDR2 from the germline V gene are SNHLY and FYNNEI. The CDR3 totals 16 residues. CDR3 bases: TGTGCCAGTAAGGAGCGACCCGGACAGGGCTTCGCTGGCTACACCTTC. It specifies CASKERPGQGFAGYTF.

The chain recombines TRBV19 with TRBJ2-5; 10 nucleotides match TRBD2. The CDR3 has 17 amino acids. With V trimmed by 4 bases and J by 5 bases, 13 bases remained unmatched. Germline CDR1 LNHDA, CDR2 SQIVND (reference sequence). DNA of the CDR3: TGTGCCAGTAGTACTACCCGGCGTCGTAGCGGGAGGGAGACCCAGTACTTC. It is translated as CASSTTRRRSGRETQYF.

The chain joins TRBV6-2 or TRBV6-3 to TRBJ2-3; D may be TRBD2 (6 bases). V gave up 5 bases and J gave up 4 bases, with 19 bases separating them. This CDR3 region has 16 residues. Germline-derived CDR1 and CDR2 are MNHEY and SVGEGT. CDR3 sequence (DNA): TGTGCCAGCAGTCCCCGGTTGGGAGGTGGCGCAGATACGCAGTATTTT. Its protein is CASSPRLGGGADTQYF.

This chain joins TRBV27 and TRBJ1-2; 7 positions agree with TRBD1. CDR1 is MNHEY and CDR2 is SMNVEV in the germline V gene (reference sequence). This CDR3 is built from 16 residues. Trimming took 0 bases from V and 4 from J; bases not matched to a gene: 8. CDR3: CASSLSSAGGVYGYTF. The CDR3, as DNA: TGTGCCAGCAGTTTATCGAGCGCAGGGGGAGTCTATGGCTACACCTTC.

The chain is built from TRBV15 and TRBJ2-1; 7 bases map to TRBD2. The CDR3 consists of 13 residues. CDR1 is LNHNV, CDR2 YYDKDF, per germline (reference sequence). The V and J ends lost 4 bases and 10 bases, in that order; junction bases with no gene match: 7. The CDR3 here is CATSINQGGEQFF. As DNA, the CDR3 is TGTGCCACCAGCATCAACCAGGGAGGGGAGCAGTTCTTC.

The chain employs TRBV9 and TRBJ1-4, with 9 bases that match TRBD1. Germline V gene data show CDR1 as SGDLS and CDR2 as YYNGEE. V gave up 6 bases and J gave up 7 bases; unmatched junction bases: 13. This CDR3 is 16 amino acids long. CDR3 region: CASTTGGGGVSEKLFF. The CDR3 coding sequence is TGTGCCAGCACCACAGGGGGCGGAGGTGTAAGTGAAAAACTGTTTTTT. The full variable domain, in which reference TRBV9 and TRBJ1-4 provide the parts outside the CDR3, is DSGVTQTPKHLITATGQRVTLRCSPRSGDLSVYWYQQSLDQGLQFLIQYYNGEERAKGNILERFSAQQFPDLHSELNLSSLELGDSALYFCASTTGGGGVSEKLFFGSGTQLSVL.

This clone was detected only once. The chain links TRBV7-6 to TRBJ2-7; D possibly corresponds to TRBD2 (5 bases). This CDR3 comprises 16 residues. Germline V gene sequence: CDR1 SGHVS, CDR2 FNYEAQ. Trimming took off 0 bases at V and 0 bases at J, with 12 bases between the two ends. CDR3 protein: CASSLASSASSYEQYF. CDR3 sequence (DNA): TGTGCCAGCAGCTTAGCGAGTAGCGCGAGCTCCTACGAGCAGTACTTC. The entire variable domain, with the rest obtained from reference TRBV7-6 and TRBJ2-7, is as follows: GAGVSQSPRYKVTKRGQDVALRCDPISGHVSLYWYRQALGQGPEFLTYFNYEAQQDKSGLPNDRFSAERPEGSISTLTIQRTEQRDSAMYRCASSLASSASSYEQYFGPGTRLTVT.